One sample yielded the 24 T cell receptor beta chains listed below, sequenced in a study of T cell responses to AZD1222 COVID-19 vaccine. Profiled with immunoSEQ multiplex PCR; TCRdb holds only in-frame clones, not every one. The sample shows around 84,000 clones, around 85% of them seen only once. The material was peripheral blood, obtained 28 days after the second AZD1222 dose. The receptors here all came from an adult who received the AZD1222 COVID-19 vaccine.

This sequence joins TRBV19 and TRBJ2-1; D gene ambiguous. V was cut by 3 bases and J by 9 bases, with 12 bases left in between. Germline values: CDR1 LNHDA, CDR2 SQIVND (reference sequence). This CDR3 has 13 amino acids. The DNA for the CDR3 is TGTGCCAGTAGTATCGGTGGAATCGGTGAGCAGTTCTTC. It encodes CASSIGGIGEQFF. Full variable domain (missing parts from reference TRBV19 and TRBJ2-1): DGGITQSPKYLFRKEGQNVTLSCEQNLNHDAMYWYRQDPGQGLRLIYYSQIVNDFQKGDIAEGYSVSREKKESFPLTVTSAQKNPTAFYLCASSIGGIGEQFFGPGTRLTVL.

The V call is TRBV9, the J call TRBJ2-5; D is perhaps TRBD1 (6 bases). V was trimmed by 2 bases and J by 2 bases, leaving 13 bases between them. This CDR3 has 15 residues. The germline V gene encodes CDR1 SGDLS and CDR2 YYNGEE. The CDR3: CASSVDIGGQETQYF. CDR3 sequence (DNA): TGTGCCAGCAGCGTGGATATAGGGGGTCAAGAGACCCAGTACTTC.

Only one count was recorded for this clone. The CDR3 coding sequence is TGTGCCAGCCGGACAGGGAGCACAGATACGCAGTATTTT. Translating gives CASRTGSTDTQYF. The V and J genes are TRBV2 and TRBJ2-3; 8 nucleotides align to TRBD1. In germline, CDR1 is SNHLY, CDR2 FYNNEI. CDR3 size: 13 residues. V shed 8 bases, J shed 0 bases, and the junction held 1 base outside the gene matches.

The rearrangement links TRBV5-4 to TRBJ2-1; a possible D gene is TRBD2 (6 bases). Germline values: CDR1 SGHNT, CDR2 YYREEE (reference sequence). The CDR3 has 12 residues. V was shortened by 4 bases and J by 12 bases, with 14 bases between the two germline ends. As DNA, the CDR3 is TGTGCCAGCAGCACGGAGGGCCCCGGGCAGTTCTTC. It codes for CASSTEGPGQFF.

This sequence joins TRBV29-1 and TRBJ1-5; TRBD1 is a possible D gene (5 bases). The germline gives CDR1 SQVTM, CDR2 ANQGSEA. Trimming removed 7 bases at V and 6 bases at J, with 13 bases between. The CDR3 consists of 12 residues. CDR3 DNA: TGCAGCGCTCAGGGATCGGGTCAGCCCCAGCATTTT. This translates into CSAQGSGQPQHF.

J is TRBJ1-5 and V is TRBV7-2, with D uncertain. Germline-derived CDR1 and CDR2 are SGHTA and FQGNSA. The V and J ends lost 6 bases and 3 bases respectively, with 15 bases between them. The CDR3 loop spans 15 amino acids. The CDR3 here is CASSSRSGVNQPQHF. The CDR3 nucleotides read TGTGCCAGCAGTTCAAGGAGTGGGGTCAATCAGCCCCAGCATTTT.

The J gene is TRBJ1-2, the V gene TRBV6-1; D gene unclear. This CDR3 contains 14 residues. The germline gives CDR1 MNHNS, CDR2 SASEGT. The V end was cut by 0 bases, the J end by 4 bases, with 9 bases between. The CDR3 coding sequence is TGTGCCAGCAGTGAAGCAGTGGGTGGCTATGGCTACACCTTC. Translation: CASSEAVGGYGYTF.

The chain is built from TRBV29-1 and TRBJ2-3; D gene unclear. The CDR3 has 12 amino acids. Trimming took 1 base from V and 4 from J, leaving 6 bases between them. Germline V gene data show CDR1 as SQVTM and CDR2 as ANQGSEA. The CDR3 reads CSVEALSDTQYF. As DNA, the CDR3 is TGCAGCGTTGAAGCCCTATCAGATACGCAGTATTTT.

The gene calls are TRBV24-1 and TRBJ1-2; perhaps TRBD1 as D (6 bases). Germline CDR1 KGHDR, CDR2 SFDVKD. V was cut by 6 bases and J by 3 bases, with 10 bases left in between. The CDR3 sequence is 13 residues long. The CDR3 bases are TGTGCCACCAGTTCGGGGGGCTACTATGGCTACACCTTC. This gives the protein CATSSGGYYGYTF.

The rearrangement links TRBV5-4 to TRBJ1-4; D is perhaps TRBD1 (6 bases). This CDR3 is 14 amino acids long. The ends were cut back, 4 bases at V and 8 bases at J, with 15 bases in the middle. From germline, CDR1 is SGHNT and CDR2 YYREEE (reference sequence). The CDR3 here is CASSTEGGGEKLFF. DNA for the CDR3: TGTGCCAGCAGCACCGAGGGGGGTGGGGAAAAACTGTTTTTT. Full variable domain (remainder filled in from reference TRBV5-4 and TRBJ1-4): ETGVTQSPTHLIKTRGQQVTLRCSSQSGHNTVSWYQQALGQGPQFIFQYYREEENGRGNFPPRFSGLQFPNYSSELNVNALELDDSALYLCASSTEGGGEKLFFGSGTQLSVL.

V gene TRBV3-1 (or the pseudogene TRBV3-2) combines with J gene TRBJ2-5, with a possible D match to TRBD2 (6 bases). This CDR3 spans 14 amino acids. The V end lost 4 bases, the J end lost 3 bases, and 12 bases lay between the germline ends. Per the germline V gene, CDR1 is LGHDT and CDR2 is YNNKEL (reference sequence). As DNA, the CDR3 is TGTGCCAGCAGCCGGGGGGACTCCGAAGAGACCCAGTACTTC. This encodes CASSRGDSEETQYF.

The genes are TRBV30 and TRBJ1-1; D remains unclear. This CDR3 comprises 14 residues. The germline V gene has CDR1 GTSNPN and CDR2 SVGIG (reference sequence). Trimming took 0 bases from V and 3 from J, leaving 11 bases between them. The CDR3 region is CAWSVAPWDTEAFF. CDR3 nucleotide sequence: TGTGCCTGGAGTGTAGCCCCCTGGGACACTGAAGCTTTCTTT.

V usage is TRBV6-5 and J usage is TRBJ2-7; 10 nucleotides agree with TRBD2. The CDR3 is made up of 15 amino acids. V trimming: 5 bases; J trimming: 5 bases; junction bases outside the gene matches: 9. CDR1 is MNHEY and CDR2 is SVGAGI in the germline V gene. The CDR3 loop is CASSLSGGAVDEQYF. In nucleotides, the CDR3 is TGTGCCAGCAGTCTCAGCGGGGGGGCCGTGGACGAGCAGTACTTC.

The V and J genes are TRBV7-9 and TRBJ2-1, with TRBD2 matching 9 bases. From germline, CDR1 is SEHNR and CDR2 FQNEAQ (reference sequence). This CDR3 comprises 17 residues. Germline trimming cut 5 bases from V and 4 bases from J; bases unmatched to any gene: 12. CDR3 protein: CASSPSSGEGTYNEQFF. For the CDR3, the DNA is TGTGCCAGCAGCCCATCTAGCGGGGAGGGGACTTACAATGAGCAGTTCTTC. The variable domain in full, with the rest retrieved from reference TRBV7-9 and TRBJ2-1, is DTGVSQNPRHKITKRGQNVTFRCDPISEHNRLYWYRQTLGQGPEFLTYFQNEAQLEKSRLLSDRFSAERPKGSFSTLEIQRTEQGDSAMYLCASSPSSGEGTYNEQFFGPGTRLTVL.

J is TRBJ2-7 and V is TRBV7-2; D not resolved. The V end lost 7 bases, the J end lost 0 bases, and 13 bases lay between the germline ends. This CDR3 is 14 amino acids long. Germline CDR1 is SGHTA and CDR2 is FQGNSA. The CDR3 is CASTPTPSSYEQYF. CDR3 DNA sequence: TGTGCCAGCACCCCAACACCGAGCTCCTACGAGCAGTACTTC. Together with reference TRBV7-2 and TRBJ2-7, the CDR3 gives the full variable domain: GAGVSQSPSNKVTEKGKDVELRCDPISGHTALYWYRQSLGQGLEFLIYFQGNSAPDKSGLPSDRFSAERTGGSVSTLTIQRTQQEDSAVYLCASTPTPSSYEQYFGPGTRLTVT.

This chain links TRBV20-1 with TRBJ1-6, with TRBD1 matching 7 bases. Trimming took 3 bases from V and 10 from J; bases not matched to a gene: 12. Germline CDR1 is DFQATT and CDR2 is SNEGSKA (reference sequence). CDR3 length: 15 residues. DNA of the CDR3: TGCAGTGCTAGTTACAGGGGCGAGGGTGAGTCACCCCTCCACTTT. Protein: CSASYRGEGESPLHF.

This sequence joins TRBV7-9 and TRBJ2-7, with no clear D. CDR1 is SEHNR, CDR2 FQNEAQ, per germline (reference sequence). V lost 1 base, J lost 4 bases, and 8 bases lay in between. The CDR3 is 13 residues long. The DNA of the CDR3 is TGTGCCAGCAGCTTAGTCGAGGCGTACGAGCAGTACTTC. It encodes CASSLVEAYEQYF.

J is TRBJ1-1 and V is TRBV7-9; D gene uncertain. Germline lookup yields CDR1 SEHNR and CDR2 FQNEAQ (reference sequence). Trimming cost V 3 bases and J 2 bases, with 13 bases left between them. There are 15 residues in the CDR3. CDR3 amino acids: CASSFSSALNTEAFF. DNA for the CDR3: TGTGCCAGCAGCTTCTCCTCTGCGCTTAACACTGAAGCTTTCTTT.

This clone was seen only a few times. This rearrangement joins TRBV5-1 to TRBJ2-2, with D tentatively TRBD2 (5 bases). The CDR3 is 14 amino acids. The germline V gene encodes CDR1 SGHRS and CDR2 YFSETQ. V was trimmed by 0 bases and J by 7 bases, leaving 10 bases between them. The CDR3 region is CASSLVSVGGELFF. The CDR3 DNA follows: TGCGCCAGCAGCTTGGTTAGCGTCGGCGGGGAGCTGTTTTTT.

The genes are TRBV29-1 and TRBJ1-2, with 7 bases matching TRBD1. This CDR3 has 18 residues. Germline V CDR1 and CDR2: SQVTM, ANQGSEA. Losses at the gene ends were 0 bases for V and 0 bases for J; bases not matched to a gene: 13. The CDR3 is CSVEDLTGQPFSNYGYTF. DNA for the CDR3: TGCAGCGTTGAAGATCTCACGGGACAGCCTTTTTCTAACTATGGCTACACCTTC.

The CDR3: CASRVDSFSPQHF. Here the CDR3 DNA reads TGTGCCAGCAGGGTAGACAGCTTTTCGCCCCAGCATTTT. The chain carries TRBV28 and TRBJ1-5; TRBD1 might be the D (5 bases). This CDR3 is 13 amino acids long. Trimming left V 6 bases short and J 9 bases short, with 15 bases between. Germline-derived CDR1 and CDR2 are MDHEN and SYDVKM.

This clone was seen a few times. The chain carries TRBV6-4 and TRBJ2-2, with D unresolved. Germline V lookup: CDR1 MRHNA, CDR2 SNTAGT. V lost 3 bases and J 1 base, leaving 9 bases between the germline ends. The CDR3 loop spans 15 amino acids. The CDR3 here is CASSDKTKNTGELFF. In DNA, the CDR3 is TGTGCCAGCAGTGATAAAACAAAGAACACCGGGGAGCTGTTTTTT.

Concerning this clone itself: The sample holds other DNA sequences that translate to the same CDR3. The CDR3 coding sequence is TGTGCCAGCAGCCTAAGGGCAGGATACACCATATATTTT. Protein: CASSLRAGYTIYF. This chain uses TRBV13 with TRBJ1-3, with D uncertain. CDR1 is PRHDT, CDR2 FYEKMQ, per germline (reference sequence). CDR3 length equals 13 residues. V was trimmed by 5 bases and J by 8 bases, leaving 13 bases between them.

The chain joins TRBV5-1 to TRBJ1-2, with D uncertain. Germline V gene lookup returns CDR1 SGHRS and CDR2 YFSETQ. There are 16 residues in the CDR3. Between the trimmed V and J ends, which lost 1 base and 4 bases, there was a span of 17 bases. This CDR3 is CASSLKVVPVPYGYTF. For the CDR3, the DNA is TGCGCCAGCAGCTTGAAGGTGGTCCCCGTCCCCTATGGCTACACCTTC. Full variable domain (outside the CDR3, taken from reference TRBV5-1 and TRBJ1-2): KAGVTQTPRYLIKTRGQQVTLSCSPISGHRSVSWYQQTPGQGLQFLFEYFSETQRNKGNFPGRFSGRQFSNSRSEMNVSTLELGDSALYLCASSLKVVPVPYGYTFGSGTRLTVV.